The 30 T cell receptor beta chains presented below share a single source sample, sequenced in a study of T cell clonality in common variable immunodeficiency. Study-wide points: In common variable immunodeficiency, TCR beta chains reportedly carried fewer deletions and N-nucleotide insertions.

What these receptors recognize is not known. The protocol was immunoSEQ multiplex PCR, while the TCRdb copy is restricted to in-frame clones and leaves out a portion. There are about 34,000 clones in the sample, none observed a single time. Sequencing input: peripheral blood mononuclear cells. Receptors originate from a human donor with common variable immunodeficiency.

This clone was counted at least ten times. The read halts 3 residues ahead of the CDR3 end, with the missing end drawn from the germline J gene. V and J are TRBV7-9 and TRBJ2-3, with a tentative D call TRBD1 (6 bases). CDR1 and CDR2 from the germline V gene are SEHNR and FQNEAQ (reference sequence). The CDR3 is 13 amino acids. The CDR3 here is CASSLETQGTQYF. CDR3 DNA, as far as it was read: TGTGCCAGCAGCTTAGAGACTCAGGGGACG.

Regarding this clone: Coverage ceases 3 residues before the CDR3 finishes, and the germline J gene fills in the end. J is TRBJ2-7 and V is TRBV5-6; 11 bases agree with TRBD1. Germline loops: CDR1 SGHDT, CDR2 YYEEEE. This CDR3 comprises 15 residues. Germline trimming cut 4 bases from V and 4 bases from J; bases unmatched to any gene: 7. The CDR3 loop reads CASSRTGTGGYEQYF. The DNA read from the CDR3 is TGTGCCAGCAGCCGTACCGGGACAGGGGGTTACGAG.

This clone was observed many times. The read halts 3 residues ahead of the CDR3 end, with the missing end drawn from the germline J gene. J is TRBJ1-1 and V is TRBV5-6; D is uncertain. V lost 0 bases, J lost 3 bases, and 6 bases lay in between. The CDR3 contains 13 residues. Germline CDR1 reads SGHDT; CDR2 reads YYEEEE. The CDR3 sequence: CASSLVTDTEAFF. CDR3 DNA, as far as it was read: TGTGCCAGCAGCTTGGTTACGGACACTGAA.

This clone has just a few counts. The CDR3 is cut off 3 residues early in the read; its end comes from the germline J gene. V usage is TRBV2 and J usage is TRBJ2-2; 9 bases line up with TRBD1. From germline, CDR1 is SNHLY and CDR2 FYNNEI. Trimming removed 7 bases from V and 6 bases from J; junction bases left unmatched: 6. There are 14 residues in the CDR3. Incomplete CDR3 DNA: TGTGCCAGCATTCGGACAGGGGTGGCCGGGGAG. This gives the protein CASIRTGVAGE. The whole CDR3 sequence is CASIRTGVAGELFF. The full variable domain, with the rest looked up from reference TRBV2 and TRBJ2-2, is EPEVTQTPSHQVTQMGQEVILRCVPISNHLYFYWYRQILGQKVEFLVSFYNNEISEKSEIFDDQFSVERPDGSNFTLKIRSTKLEDSAMYFCASIRTGVAGELFFGEGSRLTVL.

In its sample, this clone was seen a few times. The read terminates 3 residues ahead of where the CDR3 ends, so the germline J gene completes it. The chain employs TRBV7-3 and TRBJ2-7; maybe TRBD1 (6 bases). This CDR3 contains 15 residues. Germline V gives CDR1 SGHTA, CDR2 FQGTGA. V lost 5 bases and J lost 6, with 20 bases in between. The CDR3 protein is CASSQGSQTRLEQYF. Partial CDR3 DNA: TGTGCCAGCAGCCAGGGGTCCCAGACGCGTCTCGAG. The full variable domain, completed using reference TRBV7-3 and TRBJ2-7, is GAGVSQTPSNKVTEKGKYVELRCDPISGHTALYWYRQSLGQGPEFLIYFQGTGAADDSGLPNDRFFAVRPEGSVSTLKIQRTERGDSAVYLCASSQGSQTRLEQYFGPGTRLTVT.

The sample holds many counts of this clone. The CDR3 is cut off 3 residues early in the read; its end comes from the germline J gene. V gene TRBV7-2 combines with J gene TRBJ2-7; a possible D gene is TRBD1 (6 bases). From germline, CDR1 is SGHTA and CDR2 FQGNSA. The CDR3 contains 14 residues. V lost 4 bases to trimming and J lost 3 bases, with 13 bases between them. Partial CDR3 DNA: TGTGCCAGCAGCTACAGGGTCGTAGGCTACGAG. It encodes CASSYRVVGYE. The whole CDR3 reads CASSYRVVGYEQYF.

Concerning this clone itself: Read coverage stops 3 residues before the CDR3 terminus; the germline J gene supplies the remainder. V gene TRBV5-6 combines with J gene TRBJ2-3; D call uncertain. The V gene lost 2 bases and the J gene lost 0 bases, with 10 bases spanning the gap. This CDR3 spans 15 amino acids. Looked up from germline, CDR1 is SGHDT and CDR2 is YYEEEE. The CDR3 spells CASSLYGQSTDTQYF. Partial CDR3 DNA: TGTGCCAGCAGCTTATATGGCCAGAGCACAGATACG.

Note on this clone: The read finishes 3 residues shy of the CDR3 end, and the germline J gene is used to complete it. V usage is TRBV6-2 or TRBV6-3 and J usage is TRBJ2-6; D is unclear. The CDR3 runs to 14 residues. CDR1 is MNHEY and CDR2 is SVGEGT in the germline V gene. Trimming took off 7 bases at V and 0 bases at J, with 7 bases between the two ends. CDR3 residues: CASKGSSGANVLTF. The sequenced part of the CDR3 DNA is TGTGCCAGCAAAGGGTCCTCTGGGGCCAACGTC.

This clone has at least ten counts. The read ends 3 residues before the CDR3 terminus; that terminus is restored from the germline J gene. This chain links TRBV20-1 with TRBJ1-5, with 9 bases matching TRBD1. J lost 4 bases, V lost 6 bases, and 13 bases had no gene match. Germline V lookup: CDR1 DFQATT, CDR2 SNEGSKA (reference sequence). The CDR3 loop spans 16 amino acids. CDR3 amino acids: CSAGTDRGRGNQPQHF. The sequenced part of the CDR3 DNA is TGCAGTGCGGGAACGGACAGGGGCCGGGGTAATCAGCCC.

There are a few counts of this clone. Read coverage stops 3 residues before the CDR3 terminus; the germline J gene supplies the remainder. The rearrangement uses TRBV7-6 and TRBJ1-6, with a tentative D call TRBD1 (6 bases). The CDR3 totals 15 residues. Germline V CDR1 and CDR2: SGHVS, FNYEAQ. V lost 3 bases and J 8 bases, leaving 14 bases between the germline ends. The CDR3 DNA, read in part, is TGTGCCAGCAGCTTTACACAGGGTGGGGATTCACCC. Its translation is CASSFTQGGDSP. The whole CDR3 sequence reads CASSFTQGGDSPLHF.

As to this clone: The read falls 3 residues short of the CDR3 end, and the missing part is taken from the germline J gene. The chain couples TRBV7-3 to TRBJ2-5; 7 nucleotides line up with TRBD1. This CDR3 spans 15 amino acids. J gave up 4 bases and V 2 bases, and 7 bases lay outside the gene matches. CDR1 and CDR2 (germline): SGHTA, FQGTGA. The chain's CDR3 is CASSLDGTALETQYF. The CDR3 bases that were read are TGTGCCAGCAGCTTAGACGGGACAGCTCTAGAGACC.

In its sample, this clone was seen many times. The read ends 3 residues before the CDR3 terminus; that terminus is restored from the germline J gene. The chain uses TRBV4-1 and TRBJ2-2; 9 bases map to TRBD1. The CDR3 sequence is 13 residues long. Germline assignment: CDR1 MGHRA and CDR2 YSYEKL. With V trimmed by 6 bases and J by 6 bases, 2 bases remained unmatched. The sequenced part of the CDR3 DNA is TGCGCCAGCAGGCGGACAGGGGCCGGGGAG. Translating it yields CASRRTGAGE. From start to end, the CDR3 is CASRRTGAGELFF.

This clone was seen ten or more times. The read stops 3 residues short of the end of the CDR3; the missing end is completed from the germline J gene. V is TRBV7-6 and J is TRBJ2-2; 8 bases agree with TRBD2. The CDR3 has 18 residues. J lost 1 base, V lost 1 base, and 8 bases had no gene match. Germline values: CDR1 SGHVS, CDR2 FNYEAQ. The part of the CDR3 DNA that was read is TGTGCCAGCAGCTTAGTTGGTAGCGGGATGGGGAACACCGGGGAG. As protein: CASSLVGSGMGNTGE. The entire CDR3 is CASSLVGSGMGNTGELFF.

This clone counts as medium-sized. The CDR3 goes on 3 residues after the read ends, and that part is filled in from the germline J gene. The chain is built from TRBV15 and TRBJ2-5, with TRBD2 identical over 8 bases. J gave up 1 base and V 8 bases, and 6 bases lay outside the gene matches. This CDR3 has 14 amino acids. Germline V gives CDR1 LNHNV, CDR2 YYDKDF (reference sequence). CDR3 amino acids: CATPREDLQETQYF. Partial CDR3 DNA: TGTGCCACCCCGCGGGAGGATCTCCAAGAGACC.

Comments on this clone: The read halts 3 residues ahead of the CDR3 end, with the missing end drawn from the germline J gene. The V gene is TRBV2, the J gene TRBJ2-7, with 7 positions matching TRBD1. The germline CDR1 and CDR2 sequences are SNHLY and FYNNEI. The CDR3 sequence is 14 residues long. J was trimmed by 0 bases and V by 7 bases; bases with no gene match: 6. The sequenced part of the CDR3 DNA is TGTGCCAGCACCCGGGACAGATCCTCCTACGAG. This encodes CASTRDRSSYE. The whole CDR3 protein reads CASTRDRSSYEQYF.

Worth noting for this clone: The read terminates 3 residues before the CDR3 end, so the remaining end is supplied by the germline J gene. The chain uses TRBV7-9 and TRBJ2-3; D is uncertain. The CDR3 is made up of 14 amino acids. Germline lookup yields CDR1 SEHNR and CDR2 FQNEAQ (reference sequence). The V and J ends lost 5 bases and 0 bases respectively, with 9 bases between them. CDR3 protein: CASSPPGSTDTQYF. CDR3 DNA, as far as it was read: TGTGCCAGCAGCCCCCCCGGGAGCACAGATACG.

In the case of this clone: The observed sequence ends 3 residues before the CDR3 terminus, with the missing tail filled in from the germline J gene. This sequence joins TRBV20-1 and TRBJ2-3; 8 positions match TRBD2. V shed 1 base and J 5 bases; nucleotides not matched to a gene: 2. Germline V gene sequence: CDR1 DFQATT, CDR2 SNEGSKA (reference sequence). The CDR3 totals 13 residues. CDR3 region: CSARGLALDTQYF. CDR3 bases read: TGCAGTGCTAGAGGACTAGCGTTAGATACG.

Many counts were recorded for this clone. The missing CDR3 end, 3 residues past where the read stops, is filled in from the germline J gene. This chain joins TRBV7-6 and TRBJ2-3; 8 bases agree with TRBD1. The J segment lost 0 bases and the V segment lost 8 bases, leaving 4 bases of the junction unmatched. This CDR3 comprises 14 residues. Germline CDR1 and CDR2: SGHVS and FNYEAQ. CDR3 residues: CASSDRVSTDTQYF. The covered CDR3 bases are TGTGCCAGCTCGGACAGGGTTAGCACAGATACG.

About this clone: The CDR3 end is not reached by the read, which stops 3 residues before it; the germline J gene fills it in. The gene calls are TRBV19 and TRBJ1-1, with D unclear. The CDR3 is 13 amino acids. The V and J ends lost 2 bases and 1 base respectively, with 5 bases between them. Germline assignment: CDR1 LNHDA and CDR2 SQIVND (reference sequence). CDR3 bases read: TGTGCCAGTAGTATATCAAAGAACACTGAA. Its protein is CASSISKNTE. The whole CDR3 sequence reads CASSISKNTEAFF. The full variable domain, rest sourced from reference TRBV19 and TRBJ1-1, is DGGITQSPKYLFRKEGQNVTLSCEQNLNHDAMYWYRQDPGQGLRLIYYSQIVNDFQKGDIAEGYSVSREKKESFPLTVTSAQKNPTAFYLCASSISKNTEAFFGQGTRLTVV.

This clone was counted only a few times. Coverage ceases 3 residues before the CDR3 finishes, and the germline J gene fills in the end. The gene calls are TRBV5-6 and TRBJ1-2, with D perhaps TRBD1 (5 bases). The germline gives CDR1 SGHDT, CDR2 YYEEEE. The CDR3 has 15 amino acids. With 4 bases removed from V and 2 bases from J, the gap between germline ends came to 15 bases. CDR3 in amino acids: CASSLLGGVNYGYTF. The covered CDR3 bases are TGTGCCAGCAGCCTCCTTGGAGGGGTGAACTATGGC. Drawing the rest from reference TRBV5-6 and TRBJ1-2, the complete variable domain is DAGVTQSPTHLIKTRGQQVTLRCSPKSGHDTVSWYQQALGQGPQFIFQYYEEEERQRGNFPDRFSGHQFPNYSSELNVNALLLGDSALYLCASSLLGGVNYGYTFGSGTRLTVV.

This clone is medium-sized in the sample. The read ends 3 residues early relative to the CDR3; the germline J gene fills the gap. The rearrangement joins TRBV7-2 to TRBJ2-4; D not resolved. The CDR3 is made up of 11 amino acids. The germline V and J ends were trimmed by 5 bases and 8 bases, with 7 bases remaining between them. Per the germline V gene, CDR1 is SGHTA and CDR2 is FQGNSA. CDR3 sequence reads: CASSQKDIQYF. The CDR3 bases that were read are TGTGCCAGCAGCCAAAAGGACATT. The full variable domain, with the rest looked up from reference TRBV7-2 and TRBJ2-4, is GAGVSQSPSNKVTEKGKDVELRCDPISGHTALYWYRQSLGQGLEFLIYFQGNSAPDKSGLPSDRFSAERTGGSVSTLTIQRTQQEDSAVYLCASSQKDIQYFGAGTRLSVL.

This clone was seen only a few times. The CDR3 sequence is CASSVTGDKEKLFF. The covered CDR3 bases are TGTGCCAGCAGCGTTACAGGGGACAAGGAAAAA. V is TRBV7-2 and J is TRBJ1-4; 7 positions agree with TRBD1. The CDR3 end falls 3 residues outside the read, so it is completed with the germline J gene. Trimming at V came to 5 bases and at J to 8 bases, leaving 8 bases not matched to a gene. The CDR3 covers 14 residues. The germline V gene has CDR1 SGHTA and CDR2 FQGNSA.

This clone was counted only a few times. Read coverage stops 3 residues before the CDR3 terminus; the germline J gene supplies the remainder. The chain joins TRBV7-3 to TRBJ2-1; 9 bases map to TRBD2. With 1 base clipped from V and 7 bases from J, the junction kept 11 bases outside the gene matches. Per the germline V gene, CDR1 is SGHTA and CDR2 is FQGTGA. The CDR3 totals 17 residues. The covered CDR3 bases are TGTGCCAGCAGCTTAATAATGGGACTAGCCTCCCCTAATGAG. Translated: CASSLIMGLASPNE. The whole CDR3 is CASSLIMGLASPNEQFF.

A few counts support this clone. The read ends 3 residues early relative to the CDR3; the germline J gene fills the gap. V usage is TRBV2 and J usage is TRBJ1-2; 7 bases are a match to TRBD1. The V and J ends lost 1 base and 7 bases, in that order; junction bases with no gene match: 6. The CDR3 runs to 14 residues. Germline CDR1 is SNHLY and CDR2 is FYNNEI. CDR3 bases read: TGTGCCAGCAGTGAAGAGACAGGGTTGGCTGGC. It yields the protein CASSEETGLAG. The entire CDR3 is CASSEETGLAGYTF.

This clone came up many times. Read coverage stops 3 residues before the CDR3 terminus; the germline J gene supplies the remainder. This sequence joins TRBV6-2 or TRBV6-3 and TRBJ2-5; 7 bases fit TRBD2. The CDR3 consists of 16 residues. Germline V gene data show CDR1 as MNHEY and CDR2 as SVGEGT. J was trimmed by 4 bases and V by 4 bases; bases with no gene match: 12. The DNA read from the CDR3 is TGTGCCAGCAGTTCCCTAGCGGAAAAAGGTAGAGAGACC. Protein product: CASSSLAEKGRET. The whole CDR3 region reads CASSSLAEKGRETQYF.

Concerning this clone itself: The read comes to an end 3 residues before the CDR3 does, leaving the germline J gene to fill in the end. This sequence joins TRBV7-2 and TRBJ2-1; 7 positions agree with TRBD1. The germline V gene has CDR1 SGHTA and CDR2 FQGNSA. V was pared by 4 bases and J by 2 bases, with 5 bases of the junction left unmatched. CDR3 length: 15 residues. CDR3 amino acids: CASSSGQFTYNEQFF. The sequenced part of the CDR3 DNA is TGTGCCAGCAGCTCGGGACAGTTTACCTACAATGAG.

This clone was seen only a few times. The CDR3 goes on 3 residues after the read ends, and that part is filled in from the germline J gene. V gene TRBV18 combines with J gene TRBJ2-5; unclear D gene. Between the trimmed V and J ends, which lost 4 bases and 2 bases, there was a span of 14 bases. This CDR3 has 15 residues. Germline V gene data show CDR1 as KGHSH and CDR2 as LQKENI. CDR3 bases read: TGTGCCAGCTCACGTGTCAACTATAGACAAGAGACC. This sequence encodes CASSRVNYRQET. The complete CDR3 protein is CASSRVNYRQETQYF.

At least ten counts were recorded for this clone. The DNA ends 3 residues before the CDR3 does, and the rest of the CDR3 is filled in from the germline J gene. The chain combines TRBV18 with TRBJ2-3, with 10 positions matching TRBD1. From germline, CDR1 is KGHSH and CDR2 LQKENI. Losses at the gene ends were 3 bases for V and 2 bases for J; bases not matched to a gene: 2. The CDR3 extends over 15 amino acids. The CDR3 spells CASSPTGGYTDTQYF. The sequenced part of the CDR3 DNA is TGTGCCAGCTCACCGACAGGGGGCTACACAGATACG.

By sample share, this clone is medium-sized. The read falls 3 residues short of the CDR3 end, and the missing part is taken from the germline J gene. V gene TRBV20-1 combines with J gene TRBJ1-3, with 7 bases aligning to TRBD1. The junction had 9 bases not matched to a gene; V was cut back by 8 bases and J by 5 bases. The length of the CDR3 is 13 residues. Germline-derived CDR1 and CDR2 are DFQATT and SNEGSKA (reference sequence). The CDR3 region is CSSTGLRRNTIYF. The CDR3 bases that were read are TGCAGTTCGACAGGGTTGCGGCGAAACACC.

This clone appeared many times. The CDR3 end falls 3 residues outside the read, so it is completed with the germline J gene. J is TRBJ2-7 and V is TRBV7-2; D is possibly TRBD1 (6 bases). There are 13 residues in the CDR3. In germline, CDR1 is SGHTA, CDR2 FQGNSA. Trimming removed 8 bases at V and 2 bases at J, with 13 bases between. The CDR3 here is CASGRDKAYEQYF. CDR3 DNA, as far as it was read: TGTGCCAGCGGCCGGGACAAAGCCTACGAG.